This entry lists 32 T cell receptor beta chains sequenced from one sample in a study of naive and memory T cell subsets. General study points: Naive repertoires, especially CD8, held a few larger clonotypes, possibly memory cells re-expressing CD45RA.

Their antigens are not known. An equimolar mix of two oligonucleotides served as the beta constant-region primer for TRBC1 and TRBC2. Four rounds of PCR amplified the ligated cDNA using nested alpha and beta constant-region primers plus SP2. TCRdb reprocessed the UMI-ligation and nested PCR reads with MiXCR, giving one entry per CDR3 protein. The repertoire holds 120,000 to 150,000 distinct CDR3 sequences, with about 20% as singletons. The sample was naive CD4+ T cells from blood. Source of these receptors: a human donor in good health.

The V call is TRBV20-1, the J call TRBJ2-7; TRBD1 aligns across 9 bases. The V gene end was trimmed by 3 bases and the J gene end by 4 bases; junction bases not matched to a gene: 7. CDR3 length equals 14 residues. Germline V gives CDR1 DFQATT, CDR2 SNEGSKA (reference sequence). The CDR3 nucleotides are TGCAGTGCTAGTTTCTACAGGGGGCATTACGAGCAGTACTTC. The encoded protein is CSASFYRGHYEQYF.

This chain links TRBV20-1 with TRBJ2-3; the D is unclear. The CDR3 extends over 11 amino acids. V was clipped by 6 bases and J by 5 bases, with 9 bases between them. Per the germline V gene, CDR1 is DFQATT and CDR2 is SNEGSKA (reference sequence). CDR3 DNA: TGCAGTGCCCCTCTTGGAGATACGCAGTATTTT. Amino acid sequence: CSAPLGDTQYF.

This clonotype occurred a few times. This chain joins TRBV12-3 or TRBV12-4 and TRBJ2-3; D is unclear. Deletions cut 5 bases from V and 11 bases from J, with 17 bases between. The CDR3 contains 13 residues. CDR3 bases: TGTGCCAGCAGTCGCGCGGTCAGAGAGGAGCAGTATTTT. It translates to CASSRAVREEQYF.

This clonotype came up many times. The V call is TRBV12-3 or TRBV12-4, the J call TRBJ2-1, with D perhaps given as TRBD1 or TRBD2 (5 bases each). Trimming pared 7 bases from V and 1 base from J, leaving 17 bases between. The CDR3 loop spans 16 amino acids. The CDR3 protein is CASKMETGPSYNEQFF. The DNA for the CDR3 is TGTGCCAGCAAAATGGAAACGGGACCGTCCTACAATGAGCAGTTCTTC.

This clonotype was counted many times. The chain is built from TRBV6-5 and TRBJ2-1; 10 nucleotides agree with TRBD2. V gave up 4 bases and J gave up 5 bases; unmatched junction bases: 5. The CDR3 is 15 residues long. The germline gives CDR1 MNHEY, CDR2 SVGAGI. CDR3 nucleotide sequence: TGTGCCAGCAGTTCTCCTAGCGGGAGCAACAATGAGCAGTTCTTC. Protein product: CASSSPSGSNNEQFF.

A few counts support this clonotype. The rearrangement joins TRBV5-1 to TRBJ2-7; D is unclear. This CDR3 contains 16 residues. Germline V gene data show CDR1 as SGHRS and CDR2 as YFSETQ. V was cut by 4 bases and J by 7 bases, with 24 bases left in between. CDR3 protein: CASSDPLAKGVREQYF. The CDR3, as DNA: TGCGCCAGCAGCGACCCTCTGGCCAAGGGTGTGAGGGAGCAGTACTTC. Supplemented by reference TRBV5-1 and TRBJ2-7, the full variable domain reads KAGVTQTPRYLIKTRGQQVTLSCSPISGHRSVSWYQQTPGQGLQFLFEYFSETQRNKGNFPGRFSGRQFSNSRSEMNVSTLELGDSALYLCASSDPLAKGVREQYFGPGTRLTVT.

This clonotype was observed a few times. This chain uses TRBV5-5 with TRBJ2-3; tentatively, D is TRBD2 (6 bases). V gave up 2 bases and J gave up 2 bases, with 9 bases separating them. Germline V lookup: CDR1 SGHKS, CDR2 YYEKEE (reference sequence). CDR3 length: 14 residues. The CDR3 protein is CASSFSGLTDTQYF. CDR3 nucleotides: TGTGCCAGCAGCTTTAGCGGCCTCACAGATACGCAGTATTTT. The full variable domain, in which reference TRBV5-5 and TRBJ2-3 provide the parts outside the CDR3, is DAGVTQSPTHLIKTRGQQVTLRCSPISGHKSVSWYQQVLGQGPQFIFQYYEKEERGRGNFPDRFSARQFPNYSSELNVNALLLGDSALYLCASSFSGLTDTQYFGPGTRLTVL.

This chain uses TRBV7-3 with TRBJ2-3, with unresolved D. The CDR3 covers 15 residues. The V end lost 2 bases, the J end lost 2 bases, and 11 bases lay between the germline ends. CDR1 is SGHTA and CDR2 is FQGTGA in the germline V gene. CDR3 protein: CASSLGRLFTDTQYF. The CDR3 nucleotides read TGTGCCAGCAGCTTAGGGCGGCTCTTCACAGATACGCAGTATTTT.

The rearrangement links TRBV12-3 or TRBV12-4 to TRBJ2-7; 9 bases fit TRBD2. V lost 2 bases, J lost 6 bases, and 8 bases stayed unmatched. This CDR3 is 15 amino acids long. CDR3 residues: CASSLRASGAREQYF. The CDR3 DNA follows: TGTGCCAGCAGTTTAAGGGCTAGCGGGGCTCGCGAGCAGTACTTC.

The V gene is TRBV7-9, the J gene TRBJ1-5; 7 bases are a match to TRBD1. Trimming removed 1 base from V and 4 bases from J; junction bases left unmatched: 10. Germline V gene data show CDR1 as SEHNR and CDR2 as FQNEAQ (reference sequence). The CDR3 has 17 residues. The CDR3 DNA sequence: TGTGCCAGCAGCTTAGGAGGCGTTGCAGGGGGAAATCAGCCCCAGCATTTT. This codes for CASSLGGVAGGNQPQHF.

This chain uses TRBV6-6 with TRBJ2-1; 8 bases are shared with TRBD1. The CDR3 covers 16 residues. The J segment lost 0 bases and the V segment lost 4 bases, leaving 5 bases of the junction unmatched. The germline V gene has CDR1 MNHNY and CDR2 SVGAGI (reference sequence). CDR3 amino acids: CASSFRTGRSYNEQFF. The DNA for the CDR3 is TGTGCCAGCAGTTTCAGGACAGGGCGCTCCTACAATGAGCAGTTCTTC.

J is TRBJ2-5 and V is TRBV4-3; 10 nucleotides agree with TRBD2. The CDR3 covers 18 residues. The V segment lost 0 bases and the J segment 4 bases; nucleotides outside the gene matches: 11. Germline loops: CDR1 LGHNA, CDR2 YSLEER. CDR3 protein: CASSQEVVSGRGGETQYF. CDR3 DNA sequence: TGCGCCAGCAGCCAAGAGGTCGTCAGCGGGAGGGGGGGAGAGACCCAGTACTTC.

This CDR3 reads CASSFRRGYKNIQYF. For the CDR3, the DNA is TGTGCCAGCAGTTTTAGGCGAGGGTACAAAAACATTCAGTACTTC. V is TRBV28 and J is TRBJ2-4, with a tentative D call TRBD2 (5 bases). CDR3 size: 15 residues. V shed 3 bases and J shed 3 bases, with 12 bases lying between them. Per the germline V gene, CDR1 is MDHEN and CDR2 is SYDVKM. The whole variable domain, filled in from reference TRBV28 and TRBJ2-4, reads DVKVTQSSRYLVKRTGEKVFLECVQDMDHENMFWYRQDPGLGLRLIYFSYDVKMKEKGDIPEGYSVSREKKERFSLILESASTNQTSMYLCASSFRRGYKNIQYFGAGTRLSVL.

This chain connects TRBV7-2 to TRBJ1-3; D unclear. The V gene lost 5 bases and the J gene lost 2 bases, with 7 bases spanning the gap. CDR1 is SGHTA, CDR2 FQGNSA, per germline. This CDR3 has 13 residues. CDR3 region: CASSRGTGNTIYF. In DNA form, the CDR3 reads TGTGCCAGCAGCCGTGGGACTGGAAACACCATATATTTT.

Only a few counts were recorded for this clonotype. This sequence joins TRBV6-6 and TRBJ2-7; D not resolved. The length of the CDR3 is 14 residues. Germline values: CDR1 MNHNY, CDR2 SVGAGI (reference sequence). Trimming shortened V by 5 bases and J by 1 base, and 12 bases separated the two germline ends. The CDR3 nucleotides read TGTGCCAGCAGTCCCCAGAGCGCTTCCTACGAGCAGTACTTC. Amino acids: CASSPQSASYEQYF.

Ten or more counts support this clonotype. The chain links TRBV2 to TRBJ2-1, with 8 bases that match TRBD2. The germline V gene encodes CDR1 SNHLY and CDR2 FYNNEI. The ends lost 6 bases at V and 1 base at J; junction bases unmatched: 2. This CDR3 is 14 amino acids long. The CDR3 DNA reads as TGTGCCAGCAGAAGCGGGAGTTCCTACAATGAGCAGTTCTTC. This gives the protein CASRSGSSYNEQFF.

J is TRBJ1-1 and V is TRBV12-3 or TRBV12-4; 7 positions agree with TRBD1. CDR3 length equals 13 residues. V dropped 1 base and J dropped 6; count of bases not matched to a gene: 2. CDR3 loop: CASSLDRGPEAFF. CDR3 coding DNA: TGTGCCAGCAGTTTAGACAGGGGCCCTGAAGCTTTCTTT.

The chain links TRBV28 to TRBJ2-1; 16 bases are a match to TRBD2. After removal of 1 base from V and 0 bases from J, the junction contained 9 bases not matched to a gene. CDR3 size: 21 residues. Germline CDR1 and CDR2: MDHEN and SYDVKM. CDR3 nucleotides: TGTGCCAGCAGTTTATACCCGCCGGGACTAGCGGGGGGGAGCTCCTACAATGAGCAGTTCTTC. Encoded protein: CASSLYPPGLAGGSSYNEQFF.

The rearrangement uses TRBV20-1 and TRBJ1-2, with a possible D match to TRBD1 (5 bases). CDR3 size: 14 residues. Germline V gene data show CDR1 as DFQATT and CDR2 as SNEGSKA (reference sequence). Trimming cost V 0 bases and J 8 bases, with 16 bases left between them. The CDR3 coding sequence is TGCAGTGCTAGAGATCGGGGGGGGTTTAGGGGCTACACCTTC. Its protein is CSARDRGGFRGYTF.

The J gene is TRBJ2-3, the V gene TRBV5-4; 8 positions match TRBD2. Germline V gene lookup returns CDR1 SGHNT and CDR2 YYREEE (reference sequence). The trim removed 0 bases at V and 2 bases at J, leaving 5 bases unmatched. This CDR3 has 16 amino acids. DNA of the CDR3: TGTGCCAGCAGCTTGGCCGGGACTAGATCCACAGATACGCAGTATTTT. Its translation is CASSLAGTRSTDTQYF.

V usage is TRBV3-1 and J usage is TRBJ2-5; no firm D call. Germline V gene lookup returns CDR1 LGHDT and CDR2 YNNKEL (reference sequence). The CDR3 loop spans 13 amino acids. V dropped 3 bases and J dropped 4 bases, with 9 bases sitting between them. Here the CDR3 reads CASSHWAGETQYF. CDR3 sequence (DNA): TGTGCCAGCAGCCATTGGGCAGGAGAGACCCAGTACTTC.

The rearrangement joins TRBV10-3 to TRBJ1-5, with a tentative D call TRBD1 (6 bases). There are 16 residues in the CDR3. V was shortened by 4 bases and J by 6 bases, with 19 bases between the two germline ends. In germline, CDR1 is ENHRY, CDR2 SYGVKD. CDR3 region: CAISARRAGEGQPQHF. DNA of the CDR3: TGTGCCATCAGTGCTCGAAGGGCAGGGGAGGGTCAGCCCCAGCATTTT.

This clonotype was observed a few times. The chain joins TRBV2 to TRBJ1-1, with unresolved D. This CDR3 region has 13 residues. The germline gives CDR1 SNHLY, CDR2 FYNNEI. Trimming stripped 11 bases from V and 0 bases from J, with 13 bases between. For the CDR3, the DNA is TGTGCCTCCAGAGGGCCTATGAACACTGAAGCTTTCTTT. Its protein is CASRGPMNTEAFF.

This clonotype has just a few counts. The gene calls are TRBV29-1 and TRBJ2-1, with 9 nucleotides matching TRBD2. This CDR3 has 13 residues. CDR1 and CDR2 from the germline V gene are SQVTM and ANQGSEA. Losses at the gene ends were 5 bases for V and 5 bases for J; bases not matched to a gene: 4. The CDR3 protein is CSVLSGGNNEQFF. The CDR3 DNA is TGCAGCGTTCTTAGCGGGGGTAACAATGAGCAGTTCTTC.

This chain connects TRBV7-9 to TRBJ2-7; TRBD1 matches 9 bases. Germline CDR1 and CDR2: SEHNR and FQNEAQ (reference sequence). J gave up 1 base and V 5 bases, and 9 bases lay outside the gene matches. This CDR3 region has 16 residues. The CDR3 here is CASSEGTGPTSYEQYF. CDR3 in DNA: TGTGCCAGCAGCGAGGGGACAGGGCCTACGTCCTACGAGCAGTACTTC.

The chain joins TRBV6-2 or TRBV6-3 to TRBJ2-7; no clear D gene. The CDR3 contains 17 residues. Germline-derived CDR1 and CDR2 are MNHEY and SVGEGT. Trimming stripped 0 bases from V and 1 base from J, with 16 bases between. In DNA form, the CDR3 reads TGTGCCAGCAGTTACTCGATTGAGACTGTTGAATCCTACGAGCAGTACTTC. Protein sequence: CASSYSIETVESYEQYF.

The gene calls are TRBV28 and TRBJ1-1; a weak D match, TRBD1 (5 bases). This CDR3 is built from 15 residues. The V end was cut by 4 bases, the J end by 2 bases, with 14 bases between. The V gene's germline CDR1 is MDHEN and CDR2 SYDVKM. The CDR3 coding sequence is TGTGCCAGCAGTTCGTACGGGGCGGCTAACACTGAAGCTTTCTTT. Its translation is CASSSYGAANTEAFF.

This clonotype occurred a few times. V usage is TRBV28 and J usage is TRBJ1-1; unclear D gene. V lost 7 bases and J lost 1, with 4 bases in between. The CDR3 is 11 residues long. CDR1 is MDHEN and CDR2 is SYDVKM in the germline V gene. The CDR3 here is CASKSNTEAFF. For the CDR3, the DNA is TGTGCCAGCAAATCGAACACTGAAGCTTTCTTT.

This chain uses TRBV6-2 or TRBV6-3 with TRBJ1-5; maybe TRBD1 (5 bases). Trimming left V 8 bases short and J 3 bases short, with 11 bases between. The CDR3 totals 13 residues. In germline, CDR1 is MNHEY, CDR2 SVGEGT. The CDR3 loop is CASSNRNNQPQHF. In DNA form, the CDR3 reads TGTGCCAGCTCTAACAGGAACAATCAGCCCCAGCATTTT.

This clonotype was found a few times. This rearrangement joins TRBV7-2 to TRBJ2-5; TRBD2 aligns across 11 bases. The CDR3 contains 19 residues. Germline V lookup: CDR1 SGHTA, CDR2 FQGNSA. V lost 1 base to trimming and J lost 1 base; unmatched junction nucleotides: 11. The CDR3 loop is CASSLVVSVAGGIQETQYF. The CDR3 DNA reads TGTGCCAGCAGCTTAGTGGTGTCAGTAGCGGGAGGGATCCAAGAGACCCAGTACTTC.

The rearrangement links TRBV7-8 to TRBJ2-1, with 9 positions matching TRBD1. The CDR3 has 18 residues. Unmatched junction bases numbered 17, after V lost 6 bases and J lost 5 bases. Germline values: CDR1 SGHVS, CDR2 FQNEAQ. DNA for the CDR3: TGTGCCAGCAGATCTTACAAAGGGAAGGACAGGGGTGACAATGAGCAGTTCTTC. Residues: CASRSYKGKDRGDNEQFF.

The chain combines TRBV6-2 or TRBV6-3 with TRBJ2-7; 15 bases line up with TRBD2. Trimming took 6 bases from V and 7 from J; bases not matched to a gene: 7. CDR1 is MNHEY, CDR2 SVGEGT, per germline. The CDR3 length is 15 residues. CDR3 nucleotide sequence: TGTGCCAGCAGACAGGGGACTAGCGGGAGGAATGAGCAGTACTTC. Translated, it gives CASRQGTSGRNEQYF.